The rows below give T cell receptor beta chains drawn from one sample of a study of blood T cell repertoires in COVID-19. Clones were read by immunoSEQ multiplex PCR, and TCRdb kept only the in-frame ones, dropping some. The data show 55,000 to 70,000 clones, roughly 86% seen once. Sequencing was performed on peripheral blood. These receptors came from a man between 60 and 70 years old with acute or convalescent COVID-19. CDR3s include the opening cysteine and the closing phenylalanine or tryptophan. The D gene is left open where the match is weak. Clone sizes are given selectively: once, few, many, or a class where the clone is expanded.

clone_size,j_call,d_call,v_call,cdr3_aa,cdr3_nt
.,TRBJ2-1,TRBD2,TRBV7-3,CASSLMAGGSNEQFF,TGTGCCAGCAGCTTAATGGCCGGGGGGAGCAATGAGCAGTTCTTC
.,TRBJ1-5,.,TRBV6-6,CASSYDRTLNQPQHF,TGTGCCAGCAGCTATGACAGGACACTAAATCAGCCCCAGCATTTT
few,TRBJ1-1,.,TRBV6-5,CASSSTVMNTEAFF,TGTGCCAGCAGTTCGACAGTTATGAACACTGAAGCTTTCTTT
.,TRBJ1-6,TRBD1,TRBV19,CASRGGTGNSPLHF,TGTGCCAGTAGGGGGGGGACAGGGAATTCACCCCTCCACTTT
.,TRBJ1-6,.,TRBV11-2,CASSLGQASPLHF,TGTGCCAGCAGCTTAGGCCAGGCGTCACCCCTCCACTTT
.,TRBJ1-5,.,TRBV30,CAWSVQGRTNQPQHF,TGTGCCTGGAGTGTACAGGGACGGACGAATCAGCCCCAGCATTTT
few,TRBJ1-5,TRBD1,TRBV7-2,CASSWSGTGGQPQHF,TGTGCCAGCAGCTGGAGTGGGACAGGGGGTCAGCCCCAGCATTTT
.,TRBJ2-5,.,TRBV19,CASSMGRGAGLTETQYF,TGTGCCAGTAGTATGGGCCGTGGGGCGGGGCTGACGGAGACCCAGTACTTC
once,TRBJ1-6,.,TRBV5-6,CASKRSRQYNSPLHF,TGTGCCAGCAAAAGGAGCCGACAGTATAATTCACCCCTCCACTTT
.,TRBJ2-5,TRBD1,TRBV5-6,CASSLVTGVETQYF,TGTGCCAGCAGCTTGGTCACAGGGGTGGAGACCCAGTACTTC
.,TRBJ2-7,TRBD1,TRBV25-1,CASSRGTGGMQYF,TGTGCCAGCAGTCGCGGGACAGGGGGAATGCAGTACTTC
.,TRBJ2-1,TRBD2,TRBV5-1,CASSEGGGRGGNEQFF,TGCGCCAGCAGCGAAGGCGGGGGTAGGGGTGGCAATGAGCAGTTCTTC
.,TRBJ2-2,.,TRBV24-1,CATSDQGTGELFF,TGTGCCACCAGTGATCAAGGGACAGGGGAGCTGTTTTTT
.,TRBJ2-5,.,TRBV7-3,CASSLADKETQYF,TGTGCCAGCAGCTTAGCCGACAAAGAGACCCAGTACTTC
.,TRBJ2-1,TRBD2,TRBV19,CASSIDGRGGDSSYNEQFF,TGTGCCAGTAGTATAGATGGGCGGGGGGGAGATAGCTCCTACAATGAGCAGTTCTTC
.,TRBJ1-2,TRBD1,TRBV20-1,CSASPTGGGGGYTF,TGCAGTGCTAGTCCCACAGGGGGCGGAGGTGGCTACACCTTC
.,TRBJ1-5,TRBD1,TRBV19,CASRLQGPYQPQHF,TGTGCCAGTAGGTTACAGGGGCCCTATCAGCCCCAGCATTTT
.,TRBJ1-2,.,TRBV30,CAWRVPGNYGYTF,TGTGCCTGGAGAGTGCCCGGGAACTATGGCTACACCTTC
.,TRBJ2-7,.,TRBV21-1,CASSTRDSHEQYF,TGTGCCAGCAGCACTAGGGACAGCCACGAGCAGTACTTC
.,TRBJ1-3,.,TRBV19,CASSDRRLAGNTIYF,TGTGCCAGTAGCGACCGGAGACTGGCAGGAAACACCATATATTTT
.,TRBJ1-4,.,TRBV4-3,CASSHRWQGDEKLFF,TGCGCCAGCAGCCACAGGTGGCAGGGCGATGAAAAACTGTTTTTT
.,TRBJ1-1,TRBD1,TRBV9,CASSAGQVNTEAFF,TGTGCCAGCAGCGCGGGACAGGTGAACACTGAAGCTTTCTTT
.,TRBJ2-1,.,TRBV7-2,CASSLEPGNHEQFF,TGTGCCAGCAGCTTAGAGCCAGGGAACCATGAGCAGTTCTTC
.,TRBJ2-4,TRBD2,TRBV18,CASSPVAGGMDIQYF,TGTGCCAGCTCACCGGTAGCGGGGGGGATGGACATTCAGTACTTC
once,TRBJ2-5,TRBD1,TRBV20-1,CSASRTGGMETQYF,TGCAGTGCTAGTCGAACAGGGGGCATGGAGACCCAGTACTTC
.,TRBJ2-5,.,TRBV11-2,CASSLESGSQETQYF,TGTGCCAGCAGCTTAGAAAGCGGGTCCCAAGAGACCCAGTACTTC
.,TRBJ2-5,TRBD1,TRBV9,CASSVGDRGFQETQYF,TGTGCCAGCAGCGTAGGGGACAGGGGGTTCCAAGAGACCCAGTACTTC
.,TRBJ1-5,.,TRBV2,CASSEALGRGNQPQHF,TGTGCCAGCAGTGAAGCGTTGGGGAGGGGCAATCAGCCCCAGCATTTT
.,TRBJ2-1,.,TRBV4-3,CASSQDSGRASYNEQFF,TGCGCCAGCAGCCAAGATTCCGGCAGGGCCTCCTACAATGAGCAGTTCTTC
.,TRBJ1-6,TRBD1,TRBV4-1,CASSPIDRGLSPLHF,TGCGCCAGCAGTCCCATAGACAGGGGGTTGTCACCCCTCCACTTT
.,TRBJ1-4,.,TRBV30,CAWSLLRGEKLFF,TGTGCCTGGAGTCTCCTAAGGGGAGAAAAACTGTTTTTT
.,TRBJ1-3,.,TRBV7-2,CASSLLGRGLVGNTIYF,TGTGCCAGCAGCTTATTGGGGCGGGGGCTGGTTGGAAACACCATATATTTT
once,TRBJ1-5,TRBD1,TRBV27,CASSEQGADQPQHF,TGTGCCAGCAGCGAACAGGGGGCAGATCAGCCCCAGCATTTT
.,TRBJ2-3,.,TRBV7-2,CASSLGLSTDTQYF,TGTGCCAGCAGCTTAGGACTAAGCACAGATACGCAGTATTTT
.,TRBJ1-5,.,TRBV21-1,CARRQGAGNQPQHF,TGTGCCAGACGACAGGGCGCGGGCAATCAGCCCCAGCATTTT
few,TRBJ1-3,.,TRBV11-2,CASQLGPSSGNTIYF,TGTGCCAGCCAACTGGGCCCGAGCTCTGGAAACACCATATATTTT
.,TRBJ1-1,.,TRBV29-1,CSVNRPGAGDTEAFF,TGCAGCGTTAACCGTCCAGGGGCTGGGGACACTGAAGCTTTCTTT
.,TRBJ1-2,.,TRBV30,CAWSNRETTLNYGYTF,TGTGCCTGGAGTAACAGGGAAACAACCCTCAACTATGGCTACACCTTC
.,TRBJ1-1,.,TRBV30,CAWSVQVMNTEAFF,TGTGCCTGGAGTGTACAGGTAATGAACACTGAAGCTTTCTTT
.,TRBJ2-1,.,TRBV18,CASSDTGTPGTEQFF,TGTGCCAGCTCAGATACCGGGACTCCCGGGACTGAGCAGTTCTTC
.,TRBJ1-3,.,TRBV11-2,CASSLEAGNTIYF,TGTGCCAGCAGCTTAGAGGCCGGAAACACCATATATTTT
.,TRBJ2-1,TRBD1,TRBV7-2,CASSPQPQGVRNEQFF,TGTGCCAGCAGCCCGCAACCCCAGGGGGTTAGGAATGAGCAGTTCTTC
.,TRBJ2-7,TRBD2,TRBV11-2,CASSLEGLAGTSSYEQYF,TGTGCCAGCAGCCTCGAGGGGCTAGCGGGGACGAGCTCCTACGAGCAGTACTTC
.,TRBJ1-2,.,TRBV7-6,CASSLQGLGGYTF,TGTGCCAGCAGCTTACAGGGGCTGGGAGGCTACACCTTC
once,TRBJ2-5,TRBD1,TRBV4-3,CASSQDRSGGLWETQYF,TGCGCCAGCAGCCAAGATCGTTCAGGGGGCCTGTGGGAGACCCAGTACTTC
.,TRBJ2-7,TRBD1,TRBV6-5,CASRPWDRGLYEQYF,TGTGCCAGCAGGCCATGGGACAGGGGGCTGTACGAGCAGTACTTC
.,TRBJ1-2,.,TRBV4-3,CASSRVGYGYTF,TGCGCCAGCAGCCGAGTCGGCTATGGCTACACCTTC
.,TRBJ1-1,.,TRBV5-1,CASSLLEDTEAFF,TGCGCCAGCAGCTTGCTTGAGGACACTGAAGCTTTCTTT
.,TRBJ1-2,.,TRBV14,CASSQSPTGIGYTF,TGTGCCAGCAGCCAAAGCCCCACGGGGATTGGCTACACCTTC